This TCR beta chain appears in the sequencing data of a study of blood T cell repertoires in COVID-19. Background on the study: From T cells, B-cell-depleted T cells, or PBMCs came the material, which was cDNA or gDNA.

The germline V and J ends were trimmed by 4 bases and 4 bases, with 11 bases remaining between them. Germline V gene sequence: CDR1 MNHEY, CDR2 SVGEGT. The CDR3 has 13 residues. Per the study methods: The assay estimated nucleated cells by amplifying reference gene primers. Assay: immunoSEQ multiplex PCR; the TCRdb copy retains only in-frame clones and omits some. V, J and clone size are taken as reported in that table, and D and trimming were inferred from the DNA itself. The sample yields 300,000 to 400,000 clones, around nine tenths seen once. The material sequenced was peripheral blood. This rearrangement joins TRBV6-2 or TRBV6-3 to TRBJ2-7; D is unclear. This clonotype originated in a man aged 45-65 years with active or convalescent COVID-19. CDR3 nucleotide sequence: TGTGCCAGCAGTTCAAACAGCCTATACGAGCAGTACTTC. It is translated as CASSSNSLYEQYF.